This TCR beta chain is drawn from a study of blood T cell repertoires in COVID-19. Background on the study: Italy, Spain and the United States were the sources of the convalescent and acute COVID-19 samples. T cells, B-cell-depleted T cells, or PBMCs supplied cDNA or gDNA.

Original processing methods: Amplifying reference gene primers gave estimates of nucleated cell counts. The method was immunoSEQ multiplex PCR; TCRdb's version includes in-frame clones alone and lacks a portion of them. V, J and clone size reflect that table, while D and trimming were determined from the DNA. This repertoire shows more than 150,000 clones, 80% found once; its top ten account for 0.45% to 0.6%. V lost 5 bases to trimming and J lost 2 bases; unmatched junction nucleotides: 7. The CDR3 runs to 15 residues. Germline V gene sequence: CDR1 SGHTA, CDR2 FQGNSA. The V call is TRBV7-2, the J call TRBJ1-2; 8 positions match TRBD1. This TCR came from a man aged 55 to 69 with acute or convalescent COVID-19. Material: peripheral blood. In nucleotides, the CDR3 is TGTGCCAGCAGCGAGAGACAGGGGTCCAACTATGGCTACACCTTC. It is translated as CASSERQGSNYGYTF.